Presented here are 3 T cell receptor beta chains from one specimen sequenced in a study of human T cells and chemical hapten exposure (dated by TCRdb to about 2021). The sample's time point, from its label and the paper: pre-sensitization, week 0. The treatment or condition label on this specimen signifies: therapeutic diphenylcyclopropenone sensitization with weekly scalp DPC. The library was made by RACE. TCRdb names NextSeq 500 as the instrument used. Using fastp at Q25 and MiXCR, TCRdb reprocessed the public reads and kept productive beta chains. CDR3 protein duplicates are merged, each entry listing the most common genes and DNA. This sample gives under 200,000 distinct CDR3 sequences in total; more than 25% of them show up just once. Roughly 3% of the sample is held by the ten biggest clonotypes. The sample here was whole blood, taken in connection with sensitization to the hapten diphenylcyclopropenone (DPC). Receptors originate from a young woman with alopecia areata. Some clones in this sample may be carry-over from other donors' samples.

V and J are TRBV20-1 and TRBJ1-2; 10 bases map to TRBD1. J was trimmed by 6 bases and V by 2 bases; bases with no gene match: 9. The germline V gene has CDR1 DFQATT and CDR2 SNEGSKA (reference sequence). The CDR3 loop spans 15 amino acids. The CDR3 protein is CSARLILGTGDGYTF. CDR3 coding DNA: TGCAGTGCTAGATTGATTTTGGGGACAGGGGATGGCTACACCTTC.

The CDR3 DNA sequence: TGCAGCGTTGAGAGCTCCTACAATGAGCAGTTCTTC. Protein: CSVESSYNEQFF. The J gene is TRBJ2-1, the V gene TRBV29-1; D ambiguous. Trimming removed 3 bases from V and 0 bases from J, with 3 bases in between. Germline CDR1 is SQVTM and CDR2 is ANQGSEA. CDR3 length: 12 residues.

The chain uses TRBV12-3 or TRBV12-4 and TRBJ1-5; D might be TRBD1 (5 bases). Trimming took 3 bases from V and 7 from J, leaving 10 bases between them. CDR3 length: 13 residues. The CDR3 region is CASSFQGHQPQHF. In DNA form, the CDR3 reads TGTGCCAGCAGTTTCCAGGGTCACCAGCCCCAGCATTTT.